Listed here are 21 T cell receptor beta chains from one sample, sequenced in a study of tumor-infiltrating lymphocytes in primary liver carcinoma. TCR beta cDNA came from around 500 ng total RNA, primed with a constant-region primer. Investigators got TCR beta libraries out of three nested multiplex PCR rounds, done with slightly modified ARM-PCR. Forward primers for TRBV1-TRBV30 and a C-beta reverse primer served the first two PCR rounds, at approximately 10 cycles each. MiXCR, applied by TCRdb to the multiplex PCR reads, yields one record per CDR3 protein. The data hold approximately 210,000 distinct CDR3 sequences, with around three fifths observed a single time. RNA was extracted from whole blood without cell sorting, alongside germline DNA. The sample taken for sequencing was peripheral blood. The receptors shown here come from a woman aged 55 to 70 with primary liver carcinoma and hepatitis B virus infection.

The chain joins TRBV7-9 to TRBJ1-4; 7 nucleotides line up with TRBD1. V was pared by 10 bases and J by 8 bases, with 13 bases of the junction left unmatched. CDR3 length equals 14 residues. The V gene's germline CDR1 is SEHNR and CDR2 FQNEAQ (reference sequence). The CDR3 DNA reads TGTGCCATCACCTCCGGGACAGCTTACGAAAAACTGTTTTTT. Its translation: CAITSGTAYEKLFF.

The chain links TRBV24-1 to TRBJ2-7; TRBD1 matches 7 bases. The CDR3 is 16 residues long. Germline V gene lookup returns CDR1 KGHDR and CDR2 SFDVKD. With 6 bases clipped from V and 6 bases from J, the junction kept 16 bases outside the gene matches. CDR3 loop: CATSPNSTGAGREQYF. The CDR3 coding sequence is TGTGCCACCAGTCCAAACTCCACAGGGGCCGGCCGCGAGCAGTACTTC.

V gene TRBV5-1 combines with J gene TRBJ2-5; D is unclear. Trimming shortened V by 2 bases and J by 1 base, and 15 bases separated the two germline ends. Germline V gene sequence: CDR1 SGHRS, CDR2 YFSETQ. The CDR3 has 16 amino acids. CDR3 loop: CASSFASIGRQETQYF. DNA of the CDR3: TGCGCCAGCAGCTTCGCCTCCATCGGCCGCCAAGAGACCCAGTACTTC. The full variable domain, completed using reference TRBV5-1 and TRBJ2-5, is KAGVTQTPRYLIKTRGQQVTLSCSPISGHRSVSWYQQTPGQGLQFLFEYFSETQRNKGNFPGRFSGRQFSNSRSEMNVSTLELGDSALYLCASSFASIGRQETQYFGPGTRLLVL.

In its sample, this clonotype was seen a few times. This sequence joins TRBV11-3 and TRBJ2-1; 7 bases align to TRBD2. V trimming: 1 base; J trimming: 9 bases; junction bases outside the gene matches: 12. The CDR3 contains 16 residues. Germline V gene lookup returns CDR1 SGHNT and CDR2 YENEEA. The CDR3 sequence: CASSLGIVGGRSEQFF. For the CDR3, the DNA is TGTGCCAGCAGCTTAGGTATAGTGGGAGGGCGAAGTGAGCAGTTCTTC.

This clonotype was detected many times. The chain links TRBV11-2 to TRBJ1-2, with 7 bases matching TRBD1. In germline, CDR1 is SGHAT, CDR2 FQNNGV. Losses at the gene ends were 2 bases for V and 4 bases for J; bases not matched to a gene: 7. This CDR3 spans 15 amino acids. CDR3 region: CASSLSGTEPYGYTF. For the CDR3, the DNA is TGTGCCAGCAGCTTATCTGGGACAGAACCCTATGGCTACACCTTC.

The CDR3 loop is CASSSPINLAGYTF. The CDR3 DNA sequence: TGTGCCAGCAGCTCACCCATTAACTTAGCTGGCTACACCTTC. The chain recombines TRBV5-6 with TRBJ1-2, with D unclear. V lost 3 bases and J lost 7, with 16 bases in between. The CDR3 sequence is 14 residues long. In germline, CDR1 is SGHDT, CDR2 YYEEEE. The whole variable domain, filled in from reference TRBV5-6 and TRBJ1-2, reads DAGVTQSPTHLIKTRGQQVTLRCSPKSGHDTVSWYQQALGQGPQFIFQYYEEEERQRGNFPDRFSGHQFPNYSSELNVNALLLGDSALYLCASSSPINLAGYTFGSGTRLTVV.

This chain connects TRBV12-3 or TRBV12-4 to TRBJ1-1; D might be TRBD1 (5 bases). There are 13 residues in the CDR3. Deletions cut 9 bases from V and 1 base from J, with 12 bases between. In DNA, the CDR3 is TGTGCCAGTAAGGGGCAGGGGAACACTGAAGCTTTCTTT. Its protein is CASKGQGNTEAFF.

Only a few counts were recorded for this clonotype. CDR3 in amino acids: CASAEGTGGTQYF. CDR3 nucleotide sequence: TGCGCCAGCGCAGAAGGGACAGGGGGGACGCAGTATTTT. The chain has TRBV5-1 and TRBJ2-3; 11 nucleotides agree with TRBD1. V was pared by 7 bases and J by 9 bases, with 7 bases of the junction left unmatched. The CDR3 spans 13 residues. CDR1 is SGHRS, CDR2 YFSETQ, per germline. The full variable domain, its missing parts supplied by reference TRBV5-1 and TRBJ2-3, is KAGVTQTPRYLIKTRGQQVTLSCSPISGHRSVSWYQQTPGQGLQFLFEYFSETQRNKGNFPGRFSGRQFSNSRSEMNVSTLELGDSALYLCASAEGTGGTQYFGPGTRLTVL.

In the case of this clonotype: One junction end disagrees with the germline gene, perhaps due to a read error. The J gene is TRBJ2-7, the V gene TRBV5-1, with 7 positions matching TRBD1. CDR3 length: 14 amino acids. Germline loops: CDR1 SGHRS, CDR2 YFSETQ. DNA for the CDR3: TGCGCCAACAGCGCCGGGACAGCCACCTATAAGCAGTACTTC. It specifies CANSAGTATYKQYF.

About this clonotype itself: A clone one base away is much larger, so this may be a read error. The chain has TRBV30 and TRBJ2-3; D uncertain. The germline CDR1 and CDR2 sequences are GTSNPN and SVGIG (reference sequence). The length of the CDR3 is 10 residues. With 5 bases removed from V and 10 bases from J, the gap between germline ends came to 10 bases. The CDR3 nucleotides read TGTGCCTGGTCGGGCAATTCGCAGTATTTT. Amino acid sequence: CAWSGNSQYF.

The sample holds one count of this clonotype. A read error may account for a junction end that differs from germline. The CDR3 loop is CARSSTGNLSGANVLTF. CDR3 DNA sequence: TGTGCCAGAAGCTCGACCGGGAACCTCTCTGGGGCCAACGTCCTGACTTTC. The J gene is TRBJ2-6, the V gene TRBV11-2; TRBD2 is a possible D gene (5 bases). Germline V gives CDR1 SGHAT, CDR2 FQNNGV. This CDR3 region has 17 residues.

The chain has TRBV25-1 and TRBJ1-6; TRBD1 matches at 9 bases. This CDR3 has 15 residues. The V gene's germline CDR1 is MGHDK and CDR2 SYGVNS. V lost 4 bases, J lost 8 bases, and 6 bases stayed unmatched. CDR3 DNA sequence: TGTGCCAGCAGTGCACGCCGGGACAGGGATTCACCCCTCCACTTT. It translates to CASSARRDRDSPLHF.

The J gene is TRBJ2-5, the V gene TRBV5-4, with TRBD2 identical over 8 bases. V shed 3 bases and J 3 bases; nucleotides not matched to a gene: 7. The V gene's germline CDR1 is SGHNT and CDR2 YYREEE (reference sequence). The CDR3 length is 15 residues. The CDR3: CASSSGGRGEETQYF. CDR3 DNA sequence: TGTGCCAGCAGCTCGGGGGGGCGCGGGGAAGAGACCCAGTACTTC.

The genes are TRBV5-6 and TRBJ2-1; D is possibly TRBD2 (6 bases). V was clipped by 0 bases and J by 2 bases, with 12 bases between them. This CDR3 is 16 amino acids long. CDR1 and CDR2 (germline): SGHDT, YYEEEE. The CDR3 spells CASSLVRTTAYNEQFF. The CDR3 nucleotides are TGTGCCAGCAGCTTGGTAAGGACTACTGCCTACAATGAGCAGTTCTTC. Together with reference TRBV5-6 and TRBJ2-1, the CDR3 gives the full variable domain: DAGVTQSPTHLIKTRGQQVTLRCSPKSGHDTVSWYQQALGQGPQFIFQYYEEEERQRGNFPDRFSGHQFPNYSSELNVNALLLGDSALYLCASSLVRTTAYNEQFFGPGTRLTVL.

This clonotype was observed at least ten times. The chain combines TRBV11-2 with TRBJ2-1, with TRBD1 matching over 7 bases. The V gene's germline CDR1 is SGHAT and CDR2 FQNNGV. This CDR3 has 18 amino acids. Trimming cost V 5 bases and J 5 bases; bases outside gene matches: 18. For the CDR3, the DNA is TGTGCCAGCAGCCCCGAGGACAGGAAGGGATGGGAACACAATGAGCAGTTCTTC. It specifies CASSPEDRKGWEHNEQFF.

This clonotype was counted only a few times. The V call is TRBV28, the J call TRBJ1-4; 7 bases align to TRBD1. The germline V gene encodes CDR1 MDHEN and CDR2 SYDVKM. The CDR3 runs 13 residues. J was trimmed by 8 bases and V by 2 bases; bases with no gene match: 2. Written as DNA, the CDR3 is TGTGCCAGCAGTTTAACAGGGGAGGAAAAACTGTTTTTT. It yields the protein CASSLTGEEKLFF.

This clonotype has just one count. The CDR3 DNA is TGTGCCAGCAGTTTCTCGTTGGGGGGGACTAATGAAAAACTGTTTTTT. The encoded protein is CASSFSLGGTNEKLFF. The gene calls are TRBV6-5 and TRBJ1-4; perhaps TRBD1 as D (5 bases). The CDR3 covers 16 residues. Trimming cost V 4 bases and J 2 bases, with 14 bases left between them. CDR1 and CDR2 from the germline V gene are MNHEY and SVGAGI.

Comment on this clonotype: A much larger clone is a single base away; this may be a read error. The V call is TRBV4-1, the J call TRBJ1-2; D remains ambiguous. V was trimmed by 0 bases and J by 7 bases, leaving 18 bases between them. CDR1 MGHRA and CDR2 YSYEKL come from the germline V gene. There are 16 residues in the CDR3. CDR3 region: CASSQDNSGVTRGYTF. Here the CDR3 DNA reads TGCGCCAGCAGCCAAGATAACTCGGGCGTGACGCGTGGCTACACCTTC.

As concerns this clonotype: A much larger clone sits a single nucleotide away, making a read error possible. Likely a read error: the CDR3 ends without its conserved phenylalanine or tryptophan. CDR3 in DNA: TGTGCCAGCAGCCAGACAGGGGTGTGGAATTCACCCCTCCACTGT. Protein: CASSQTGVWNSPLHC. This chain connects TRBV14 to TRBJ1-6; 8 nucleotides match TRBD1. Germline V gene lookup returns CDR1 SGHDN and CDR2 FVKESK. The CDR3 covers 15 residues. The ends lost 3 bases at V and 7 bases at J; junction bases unmatched: 5.

In its sample, this clonotype was seen once. The V call is TRBV28, the J call TRBJ2-3, with D tentatively TRBD1 (6 bases). Per germline, CDR1 MDHEN and CDR2 SYDVKM. V was trimmed by 6 bases and J by 0 bases, leaving 13 bases between them. CDR3 length: 15 residues. The CDR3 nucleotides read TGTGCCAGCAGCTCGGACAGAGAAAGCACAGATACGCAGTATTTT. Protein: CASSSDRESTDTQYF.

This clonotype was observed a handful of times. The genes are TRBV5-6 and TRBJ2-3; 10 nucleotides line up with TRBD1. This CDR3 spans 16 amino acids. Germline CDR1 reads SGHDT; CDR2 reads YYEEEE. J was trimmed by 5 bases and V by 0 bases; bases with no gene match: 6. CDR3 DNA sequence: TGTGCCAGCAGCTTGGATGGGGACAGGGGAGAAGATACGCAGTATTTT. Encoded protein: CASSLDGDRGEDTQYF.